These 15 T cell receptor beta chains came from one sample sequenced in a study of technical replicates of blood from four donors. Produced via immunoSEQ multiplex PCR; TCRdb's table is partial and in-frame only. Of around 95,000 clones listed, 90% to 95% are singletons. The sequencing sample was made of T cells isolated from PBMCs. The source is a human donor in good health.

This chain links TRBV11-2 with TRBJ1-6; 8 bases align to TRBD1. The germline V gene encodes CDR1 SGHAT and CDR2 FQNNGV. The CDR3 spans 18 residues. Losses at the gene ends were 0 bases for V and 7 bases for J; bases not matched to a gene: 11. This chain's CDR3 is CASSLEQGDRGRNSPLHF. Written as DNA, the CDR3 is TGTGCCAGCAGCTTAGAACAGGGGGATCGAGGCCGCAATTCACCCCTCCACTTT.

The table lists this clone with a few counts. V is TRBV30 and J is TRBJ1-4; tentative D call: TRBD1 (5 bases). V dropped 7 bases and J dropped 7 bases, with 13 bases sitting between them. The CDR3 length is 12 residues. Germline V lookup: CDR1 GTSNPN, CDR2 SVGIG (reference sequence). CDR3 loop: CAYGWGGEKLFF. In nucleotides, the CDR3 is TGTGCCTATGGTTGGGGGGGTGAAAAACTGTTTTTT. Based on the CDR3 plus reference TRBV30 and TRBJ1-4, the full variable domain is SQTIHQWPATLVQPVGSPLSLECTVEGTSNPNLYWYRQAAGRGLQLLFYSVGIGQISSEVPQNLSASRPQDRQFILSSKKLLLSDSGFYLCAYGWGGEKLFFGSGTQLSVL.

The CDR3 is CASSLEKSGNTGELFF. The CDR3 nucleotides are TGTGCCAGCAGCTTGGAGAAGTCGGGAAACACCGGGGAGCTGTTTTTT. The gene calls are TRBV5-6 and TRBJ2-2; D is perhaps TRBD2 (5 bases). V was pared by 0 bases and J by 2 bases, with 11 bases between. Germline CDR1 and CDR2: SGHDT and YYEEEE. CDR3 size: 16 residues.

The V and J genes are TRBV5-1 and TRBJ1-5; TRBD1 agrees at 7 bases. With 4 bases clipped from V and 5 bases from J, the junction kept 3 bases outside the gene matches. Germline V gives CDR1 SGHRS, CDR2 YFSETQ. This CDR3 is built from 13 residues. CDR3 region: CASSNRGDQPQHF. CDR3 nucleotides: TGCGCCAGCAGCAACAGGGGTGATCAGCCCCAGCATTTT.

The chain links TRBV7-7 to TRBJ2-3; 9 nucleotides align to TRBD2. V lost 5 bases to trimming and J lost 4 bases; unmatched junction nucleotides: 13. The length of the CDR3 is 17 residues. CDR1 and CDR2 (germline): SSHAT, FNYEAQ (reference sequence). This CDR3 is CASSPAPGLAGADTQYF. CDR3 DNA: TGTGCCAGCAGCCCTGCCCCGGGACTAGCAGGAGCAGATACGCAGTATTTT.

The rearrangement uses TRBV4-2 and TRBJ2-1; a weak D match, TRBD2 (5 bases). This CDR3 spans 16 amino acids. Germline V gene sequence: CDR1 LGHNA, CDR2 YNFKEQ. V was shortened by 0 bases and J by 0 bases, with 9 bases between the two germline ends. The CDR3 region is CASSQEGTSSYNEQFF. The CDR3 DNA follows: TGTGCCAGCAGCCAAGAGGGAACTAGCTCCTACAATGAGCAGTTCTTC.

The chain links TRBV6-6 to TRBJ2-7; D may be TRBD2 (6 bases). CDR1 is MNHNY, CDR2 SVGAGI, per germline (reference sequence). Trimming left V 6 bases short and J 0 bases short, with 12 bases between. The CDR3 runs 14 residues. In DNA form, the CDR3 reads TGTGCCAGCAGGGGACTCCCGAGCTCCTACGAGCAGTACTTC. This codes for CASRGLPSSYEQYF.

The V gene is TRBV27, the J gene TRBJ2-7; possibly TRBD2 for D (5 bases). V was trimmed by 5 bases and J by 1 base, leaving 12 bases between them. CDR3 length equals 14 residues. Per the germline V gene, CDR1 is MNHEY and CDR2 is SMNVEV (reference sequence). DNA of the CDR3: TGTGCCAGCAGTAACCCCGGGAAATCCTACGAGCAGTACTTC. It is translated as CASSNPGKSYEQYF.

The chain combines TRBV7-6 with TRBJ2-1; D is possibly TRBD2 (5 bases). CDR1 SGHVS and CDR2 FNYEAQ come from the germline V gene. V gave up 5 bases and J gave up 0 bases, with 32 bases separating them. This CDR3 spans 22 amino acids. CDR3: CASSPEGPTGVSYSSSYNEQFF. The CDR3 nucleotides read TGTGCCAGCAGCCCTGAGGGTCCTACCGGGGTTTCTTATTCCAGCTCCTACAATGAGCAGTTCTTC.

The genes are TRBV10-3 and TRBJ2-5, with TRBD2 identical over 12 bases. This CDR3 contains 17 residues. Germline CDR1 is ENHRY and CDR2 is SYGVKD. V lost 3 bases and J lost 5; bases outside the gene matches: 10. The CDR3 coding sequence is TGTGCCATCAGTGAAACCTTGGCTAGCGGGAGGGGGGAGACCCAGTACTTC. It is translated as CAISETLASGRGETQYF.

The table lists this clone with a count of one. This chain uses TRBV5-1 with TRBJ1-4, with 8 bases matching TRBD1. The germline V gene encodes CDR1 SGHRS and CDR2 YFSETQ. This CDR3 is 15 amino acids long. The J segment lost 7 bases and the V segment lost 3 bases, leaving 8 bases of the junction unmatched. The CDR3 protein is CASSYAGRGLEKLFF. CDR3 bases: TGCGCCAGCAGCTACGCTGGCAGGGGGCTTGAAAAACTGTTTTTT.

The chain couples TRBV19 to TRBJ2-7, with 9 bases matching TRBD1. The V segment lost 1 base and the J segment 5 bases; nucleotides outside the gene matches: 3. Germline V lookup: CDR1 LNHDA, CDR2 SQIVND (reference sequence). The CDR3 runs to 14 residues. The CDR3 protein is CASSIGTGENEQYF. CDR3 bases: TGTGCCAGTAGTATAGGGACAGGGGAAAACGAGCAGTACTTC. Looking up the rest from reference TRBV19 and TRBJ2-7 gives the full variable domain: DGGITQSPKYLFRKEGQNVTLSCEQNLNHDAMYWYRQDPGQGLRLIYYSQIVNDFQKGDIAEGYSVSREKKESFPLTVTSAQKNPTAFYLCASSIGTGENEQYFGPGTRLTVT.

This rearrangement joins TRBV7-7 to TRBJ2-1, with 8 bases lining up with TRBD1. Germline V gene data show CDR1 as SSHAT and CDR2 as FNYEAQ (reference sequence). After removal of 6 bases from V and 8 bases from J, the junction contained 18 bases not matched to a gene. The CDR3 contains 17 residues. The CDR3 is CASSAPAGTGVSHEQFF. CDR3 nucleotides: TGTGCCAGCAGTGCCCCGGCCGGGACAGGTGTCTCCCATGAGCAGTTCTTC.

The rearrangement uses TRBV10-1 and TRBJ2-7, with 7 positions matching TRBD2. V gave up 2 bases and J gave up 1 base; unmatched junction bases: 5. From germline, CDR1 is WNHNN and CDR2 SYGVQD (reference sequence). There are 15 residues in the CDR3. The CDR3 nucleotides read TGCGCCAGCAGTGAGGGGCGGGGGAAATCCTACGAGCAGTACTTC. It translates to CASSEGRGKSYEQYF.

This sequence joins TRBV7-6 and TRBJ1-3; 10 nucleotides match TRBD1. The CDR3 is 15 residues long. V lost 5 bases and J lost 2; bases outside the gene matches: 3. Germline-derived CDR1 and CDR2 are SGHVS and FNYEAQ. In nucleotides, the CDR3 is TGTGCCAGCAGCACCGGACAGGGGGCTGGAAACACCATATATTTT. This translates into CASSTGQGAGNTIYF.